A single sample is the source of the 8 T cell receptor beta chains below, sequenced in a study of CD8 T cells in ankylosing spondylitis. TCRdb passed the 5' RACE reads through MiXCR, listing each CDR3 protein once. The sample consists of 200,000 to 250,000 distinct CDR3 sequences, 9.5% to 12% of them appearing once. Sequenced input: blood, either unsorted or a sorted T cell fraction (not recorded which). The receptors derive from a male donor with ankylosing spondylitis or in good health (not recorded which).

This clonotype was counted many times. This CDR3 is CSVLIAVHEQYF. In DNA form, the CDR3 reads TGCAGTGTTTTGATCGCGGTACACGAGCAGTACTTC. The chain combines TRBV20-1 with TRBJ2-7; no definite D call. CDR3 size: 12 residues. The V end was cut by 7 bases, the J end by 5 bases, with 15 bases between. Germline-derived CDR1 and CDR2 are DFQATT and SNEGSKA (reference sequence).

This clonotype was counted many times. The chain is built from TRBV5-1 and TRBJ2-5; D call uncertain. V lost 6 bases and J lost 4, with 7 bases in between. This CDR3 has 11 amino acids. Germline lookup yields CDR1 SGHRS and CDR2 YFSETQ. The chain's CDR3 is CASTLSETQYF. The CDR3 coding sequence is TGCGCCAGCACCCTGTCAGAGACCCAGTACTTC. Drawing the rest from reference TRBV5-1 and TRBJ2-5, the complete variable domain is KAGVTQTPRYLIKTRGQQVTLSCSPISGHRSVSWYQQTPGQGLQFLFEYFSETQRNKGNFPGRFSGRQFSNSRSEMNVSTLELGDSALYLCASTLSETQYFGPGTRLLVL.

The chain uses TRBV20-1 and TRBJ1-3, with TRBD1 matching over 9 bases. The germline gives CDR1 DFQATT, CDR2 SNEGSKA (reference sequence). Trimming took 0 bases from V and 8 from J; bases not matched to a gene: 5. This CDR3 region has 14 residues. Written as DNA, the CDR3 is TGCAGTGCTAGAGATACAGGGGGCAAAGACACCATATATTTT. Translation gives CSARDTGGKDTIYF.

Turning to this clonotype: An end of the junction does not agree with germline; a read error may underlie this. The chain links TRBV7-9 to TRBJ1-2; the D is unclear. The CDR3 contains 15 residues. Per the germline V gene, CDR1 is SEHNR and CDR2 is FQNEAQ (reference sequence). The CDR3 bases are TGTGCCAGCAGCTTTTCTTCCAGTAATGGCTATGACTACACCTTC. Translation: CASSFSSSNGYDYTF.

The chain employs TRBV6-6 and TRBJ1-1, with D unclear. Trimming stripped 2 bases from V and 2 bases from J, with 6 bases between. The V gene's germline CDR1 is MNHNY and CDR2 SVGAGI (reference sequence). This CDR3 is built from 13 residues. CDR3 in DNA: TGTGCCAGCAGTTACGGACCTAACACTGAAGCTTTCTTT. Encoded protein: CASSYGPNTEAFF.

Ten or more counts support this clonotype. The chain uses TRBV20-1 and TRBJ2-1; D is undetermined. CDR1 and CDR2 (germline): DFQATT, SNEGSKA (reference sequence). V shed 6 bases and J shed 5 bases, with 14 bases lying between them. The CDR3 runs 13 residues. CDR3 DNA sequence: TGCAGTGCCGCTTGGAGTAGAAACAATGAGCAGTTCTTC. Translation: CSAAWSRNNEQFF.

The table lists this clonotype with many counts. The V and J genes are TRBV6-5 and TRBJ2-5; 12 nucleotides match TRBD2. Germline CDR1 and CDR2: MNHEY and SVGAGI. CDR3 length: 17 amino acids. V lost 2 bases and J lost 2; bases outside the gene matches: 6. The CDR3 region is CASSYGLAGRAQETQYF. CDR3 DNA sequence: TGTGCCAGCAGTTACGGACTAGCGGGACGGGCTCAAGAGACCCAGTACTTC.

This clonotype was seen at least ten times. The genes are TRBV25-1 and TRBJ2-3, with 13 bases matching TRBD2. Germline lookup yields CDR1 MGHDK and CDR2 SYGVNS. This CDR3 comprises 18 residues. With 1 base clipped from V and 4 bases from J, the junction kept 8 bases outside the gene matches. The chain's CDR3 is CASSELGLAGSYADTQYF. Written as DNA, the CDR3 is TGTGCCAGCAGTGAATTGGGACTAGCGGGAAGCTACGCAGATACGCAGTATTTT.